What follows are 31 T cell receptor beta chains derived from one specimen sequenced in a study of T cell repertoires in cytomegalovirus infection. TCRdb reprocessed the reads with MiXCR, giving one entry per CDR3 protein. The table lists 50,000 to 65,000 distinct CDR3 sequences, over 15% of them singletons. These receptors' targets are unknown. The sample in question was CD8+ T cells from cultured PBMCs, obtained from culture after CMV antigen stimulation. These receptors came from a human donor in good health (CMV status not recorded). Some clones in this sample may be carry-over from other donors' samples.

The CDR3 DNA is TGTGCCAGTAGTAGAGCGACAGGGGATTACAATGAGCAGTTCTTC. Translating it yields CASSRATGDYNEQFF. The chain recombines TRBV19 with TRBJ2-1; 8 bases line up with TRBD1. J lost 4 bases, V lost 4 bases, and 6 bases had no gene match. The length of the CDR3 is 15 residues. Germline V gene data show CDR1 as LNHDA and CDR2 as SQIVND (reference sequence).

The chain combines TRBV7-2 with TRBJ1-5, with D possibly being TRBD1 (5 bases). CDR3 length: 16 residues. Germline CDR1 SGHTA, CDR2 FQGNSA. Trimming stripped 3 bases from V and 4 bases from J, with 16 bases between. The CDR3: CASSLGGSGGNQPQHF. The CDR3 DNA reads TGTGCCAGCAGCTTGGGGGGAAGTGGTGGAAATCAGCCCCAGCATTTT.

The rearrangement uses TRBV19 and TRBJ2-7; 7 nucleotides match TRBD1. With V trimmed by 3 bases and J by 3 bases, 2 bases remained unmatched. CDR1 is LNHDA and CDR2 is SQIVND in the germline V gene (reference sequence). CDR3 size: 13 residues. The CDR3 sequence: CASSMSGGYEQYF. As DNA, the CDR3 is TGTGCCAGTAGTATGTCAGGGGGCTACGAGCAGTACTTC.

This clonotype has a handful of counts. This sequence joins TRBV6-6 and TRBJ2-2; the match to TRBD1 covers 8 bases. Germline V gene sequence: CDR1 MNHNY, CDR2 SVGAGI (reference sequence). V lost 6 bases to trimming and J lost 7 bases; unmatched junction nucleotides: 7. CDR3 length: 14 amino acids. The CDR3 nucleotides read TGTGCCAGCAGCGAGGACAGGGCTTTCGGGGAGCTGTTTTTT. Amino acids: CASSEDRAFGELFF.

This clonotype was counted a few times. This chain uses TRBV27 with TRBJ2-7; TRBD1 agrees at 8 bases. The V gene's germline CDR1 is MNHEY and CDR2 SMNVEV (reference sequence). The CDR3 runs to 13 residues. Losses at the gene ends were 7 bases for V and 7 bases for J; bases not matched to a gene: 9. The CDR3 DNA is TGTGCCAGCACCCTGGGACAGGATGGGGAGCAGTACTTC. This codes for CASTLGQDGEQYF.

The CDR3 sequence: CASSPLGYEQYF. The CDR3 DNA reads TGTGCCAGCAGTCCACTGGGATACGAGCAGTACTTC. The V call is TRBV12-3 or TRBV12-4, the J call TRBJ2-7; D unresolved. The V end lost 5 bases, the J end lost 4 bases, and 9 bases lay between the germline ends. The CDR3 extends over 12 amino acids.

CDR3 region: CASSLTGTGNNQPQHF. The CDR3 bases are TGTGCCAGCAGCCTGACCGGGACAGGGAACAATCAGCCCCAGCATTTT. The chain links TRBV7-8 to TRBJ1-5; 9 nucleotides line up with TRBD1. The CDR3 length is 16 residues. The trim removed 5 bases at V and 3 bases at J, leaving 8 bases unmatched. In germline, CDR1 is SGHVS, CDR2 FQNEAQ.

This clonotype was seen more than once but under ten times. A much larger clone sits a single nucleotide away, making a read error possible. V usage is TRBV7-6 and J usage is TRBJ1-2, with D unresolved. Per germline, CDR1 SGHVS and CDR2 FNYEAQ. CDR3 length: 14 residues. V was clipped by 5 bases and J by 7 bases, with 17 bases between them. The CDR3 sequence is CASSPTEIQGGYTF. The CDR3 DNA sequence: TGTGCCAGCAGCCCAACCGAGATACAAGGTGGCTACACCTTC.

The chain has TRBV7-9 and TRBJ1-2; no clear D gene. Germline V gene sequence: CDR1 SEHNR, CDR2 FQNEAQ (reference sequence). Trimming stripped 1 base from V and 8 bases from J, with 8 bases between. The CDR3 loop spans 12 amino acids. The DNA for the CDR3 is TGTGCCAGCAGCTTAGGGCCGAGGGGCTACACCTTC. It specifies CASSLGPRGYTF. The full variable domain, with the rest looked up from reference TRBV7-9 and TRBJ1-2, is DTGVSQNPRHKITKRGQNVTFRCDPISEHNRLYWYRQTLGQGPEFLTYFQNEAQLEKSRLLSDRFSAERPKGSFSTLEIQRTEQGDSAMYLCASSLGPRGYTFGSGTRLTVV.

This clonotype has more than one count but fewer than ten. The V gene is TRBV4-2, the J gene TRBJ2-3; possibly TRBD2 for D (5 bases). The V gene's germline CDR1 is LGHNA and CDR2 YNFKEQ. Trimming pared 4 bases from V and 2 bases from J, leaving 13 bases between. The CDR3 length is 15 residues. CDR3 in amino acids: CASSPWTETTDTQYF. The DNA of the CDR3 is TGTGCCAGCAGCCCCTGGACTGAGACCACAGATACGCAGTATTTT.

This clonotype has only a few counts. This chain connects TRBV4-2 to TRBJ2-7; D unclear. The CDR3 sequence is 15 residues long. Germline V lookup: CDR1 LGHNA, CDR2 YNFKEQ. Trimming removed 1 base at V and 7 bases at J, with 17 bases between. DNA of the CDR3: TGTGCCAGCAGCCAAGGGCAGTCGGCTACTCGGGAGCAGTACTTC. Protein: CASSQGQSATREQYF.

The chain carries TRBV11-2 and TRBJ2-2; D gene unclear. This CDR3 has 15 residues. The V end lost 6 bases, the J end lost 1 base, and 12 bases lay between the germline ends. Germline loops: CDR1 SGHAT, CDR2 FQNNGV. The CDR3 nucleotides read TGTGCCAGCAGGCCCCTCCGAAGGAACACCGGGGAGCTGTTTTTT. Its protein product is CASRPLRRNTGELFF.

The genes are TRBV6-2 or TRBV6-3 and TRBJ1-1; unclear D gene. CDR1 is MNHEY and CDR2 is SVGEGT in the germline V gene. CDR3 length equals 16 residues. V lost 5 bases to trimming and J lost 0 bases, with 16 bases between them. The chain's CDR3 is CASSPPNTVMNTEAFF. The DNA for the CDR3 is TGTGCCAGCAGTCCTCCGAACACAGTTATGAACACTGAAGCTTTCTTT.

The chain employs TRBV4-1 and TRBJ1-2; D unresolved. The V end was cut by 4 bases, the J end by 2 bases, with 11 bases between. CDR1 and CDR2 from the germline V gene are MGHRA and YSYEKL. The CDR3 has 14 amino acids. This chain's CDR3 is CASSPTTGNYGYTF. The CDR3 DNA reads TGCGCCAGCAGCCCAACGACTGGAAACTATGGCTACACCTTC.

The DNA for the CDR3 is TGTGCCAGCAGGCGGGGACAGGGTAATCAGCCCCAGCATTTT. This encodes CASRRGQGNQPQHF. The rearrangement links TRBV27 to TRBJ1-5, with 9 bases fitting TRBD1. The CDR3 covers 14 residues. After removal of 6 bases from V and 4 bases from J, the junction contained 4 bases not matched to a gene. CDR1 is MNHEY, CDR2 SMNVEV, per germline (reference sequence).

This clonotype was seen more than once but under ten times. The V call is TRBV7-6, the J call TRBJ2-2; TRBD1 aligns across 11 bases. This CDR3 is 15 amino acids long. CDR1 and CDR2 (germline): SGHVS, FNYEAQ. After removal of 2 bases from V and 6 bases from J, the junction contained 2 bases not matched to a gene. The CDR3 DNA reads TGTGCCAGCAGCTTAAAGGGACAGGGGGCCGGGGAGCTGTTTTTT. Translated, it gives CASSLKGQGAGELFF.

This clonotype was seen only a few times. The rearrangement uses TRBV7-8 and TRBJ1-1; D is uncertain. In germline, CDR1 is SGHVS, CDR2 FQNEAQ. The CDR3 covers 14 residues. Trimming removed 5 bases at V and 4 bases at J, with 14 bases between. CDR3 sequence reads: CASSPVFTGTEAFF. The CDR3 DNA follows: TGTGCCAGCAGCCCGGTCTTTACGGGCACTGAAGCTTTCTTT.

This clonotype has just a few counts. This sequence joins TRBV7-6 and TRBJ2-3; D call uncertain. The CDR3 loop spans 12 amino acids. The V and J ends lost 2 bases and 6 bases respectively, with 6 bases between them. Germline V gives CDR1 SGHVS, CDR2 FNYEAQ. The CDR3 DNA reads TGTGCCAGCAGCTTAAACCTCGATACGCAGTATTTT. Encoded protein: CASSLNLDTQYF.

The chain joins TRBV7-2 to TRBJ2-5; D gene ambiguous. The CDR3 runs to 17 residues. Germline V CDR1 and CDR2: SGHTA, FQGNSA. V was clipped by 1 base and J by 1 base, with 16 bases between them. The CDR3 DNA sequence: TGTGCCAGCAGCTTAGATCGAAGGGTAGTCTCCCAAGAGACCCAGTACTTC. Encoded protein: CASSLDRRVVSQETQYF.

This clonotype was detected only a few times. The chain is built from TRBV7-2 and TRBJ2-7; TRBD1 aligns across 10 bases. Germline loops: CDR1 SGHTA, CDR2 FQGNSA. Losses at the gene ends were 4 bases for V and 5 bases for J; bases not matched to a gene: 8. The CDR3 has 15 residues. CDR3 in DNA: TGTGCCAGCAGCTACCGGGACAGGGGTATCGACGAGCAGTACTTC. This codes for CASSYRDRGIDEQYF.

The chain employs TRBV5-4 and TRBJ2-1; 10 positions match TRBD2. This CDR3 comprises 18 residues. Per the germline V gene, CDR1 is SGHNT and CDR2 is YYREEE (reference sequence). V was clipped by 1 base and J by 2 bases; unmatched bases: 9. CDR3 DNA sequence: TGTGCCAGCAGCTTGTATTACGGTGGACTAGCGGCCTACAATGAGCAGTTCTTC. This encodes CASSLYYGGLAAYNEQFF.

This clonotype occurred many times. The J gene is TRBJ2-5, the V gene TRBV7-9; TRBD1 is a possible D gene (5 bases). This CDR3 region has 13 residues. CDR1 is SEHNR and CDR2 is FQNEAQ in the germline V gene (reference sequence). V dropped 7 bases and J dropped 3 bases, with 12 bases sitting between them. The CDR3 DNA reads TGTGCCAGCATTGGGGCAGGGAAAGAGACCCAGTACTTC. It translates to CASIGAGKETQYF.

This clonotype was observed a few times. J is TRBJ2-1 and V is TRBV7-2; 9 bases map to TRBD1. The CDR3 runs 15 residues. Germline lookup yields CDR1 SGHTA and CDR2 FQGNSA. With 2 bases clipped from V and 8 bases from J, the junction kept 7 bases outside the gene matches. The CDR3 sequence: CASSLWGQGLDEQFF. The CDR3 nucleotides read TGTGCCAGCAGCTTATGGGGACAGGGTTTGGATGAGCAGTTCTTC.

V and J are TRBV25-1 and TRBJ2-7, with 8 positions matching TRBD2. This CDR3 contains 13 residues. Germline assignment: CDR1 MGHDK and CDR2 SYGVNS. V trimming: 7 bases; J trimming: 0 bases; junction bases outside the gene matches: 2. The CDR3 nucleotides are TGTGCCAGCACGGGAGGGAGCTCCTACGAGCAGTACTTC. It translates to CASTGGSSYEQYF.

This clonotype was counted between two and nine times. The junction and the germline gene differ at one end; a read error may be behind it. The chain employs TRBV10-2 and TRBJ1-1, with D hard to call. The CDR3 spans 10 residues. CDR1 and CDR2 (germline): WSHSY, SAAADI. The CDR3 DNA reads TGCGCCAGCAGTGAGGATGGGTTAATATTT. Its translation: CASSEDGLIF.

This clonotype was found a few times. The chain is built from TRBV6-8 and TRBJ2-3; no firm D call. Germline V lookup: CDR1 MNHGY, CDR2 SAAAGT. V lost 10 bases and J 5 bases, leaving 10 bases between the germline ends. The CDR3 has 11 residues. CDR3 DNA: TGTGCCACCCTCCGTGGAGATACGCAGTATTTT. As protein: CATLRGDTQYF.

The V gene is TRBV27, the J gene TRBJ1-2; D gene ambiguous. The germline gives CDR1 MNHEY, CDR2 SMNVEV (reference sequence). The V end lost 0 bases, the J end lost 7 bases, and 9 bases lay between the germline ends. The length of the CDR3 is 13 residues. Here the CDR3 DNA reads TGTGCCAGCAGTTTATCAGCTTCGGTTGGCTACACCTTC. Translation gives CASSLSASVGYTF.

V usage is TRBV7-9 and J usage is TRBJ2-4; possibly TRBD1 for D (5 bases). The CDR3 covers 15 residues. Per germline, CDR1 SEHNR and CDR2 FQNEAQ (reference sequence). Trimming shortened V by 7 bases and J by 13 bases, and 26 bases separated the two germline ends. DNA for the CDR3: TGTGCCAGCAACCCGGTAAGGGAAGCCAAAAACAGGCAGTACTTC. It encodes CASNPVREAKNRQYF.

This clonotype has just a few counts. J is TRBJ1-1 and V is TRBV7-9; possible D gene TRBD1, 5 bases. Germline CDR1 SEHNR, CDR2 FQNEAQ (reference sequence). The CDR3 is made up of 14 amino acids. The germline V and J ends were trimmed by 5 bases and 4 bases, with 14 bases remaining between them. CDR3 in DNA: TGTGCCAGCAGCCCGGGGGGTAACGGCACTGAAGCTTTCTTT. This encodes CASSPGGNGTEAFF. Full variable domain (rest looked up from reference TRBV7-9 and TRBJ1-1): DTGVSQNPRHKITKRGQNVTFRCDPISEHNRLYWYRQTLGQGPEFLTYFQNEAQLEKSRLLSDRFSAERPKGSFSTLEIQRTEQGDSAMYLCASSPGGNGTEAFFGQGTRLTVV.

This clonotype was detected many times. The rearrangement joins TRBV28 to TRBJ1-1, with D unclear. Trimming stripped 5 bases from V and 5 bases from J, with 18 bases between. The CDR3 has 15 amino acids. The germline V gene has CDR1 MDHEN and CDR2 SYDVKM. The CDR3 reads CASSTRPTGWTEAFF. CDR3 nucleotides: TGTGCCAGCAGTACGAGACCTACGGGGTGGACTGAAGCTTTCTTT.

A few counts support this clonotype. In DNA form, the CDR3 reads TGTGCCAGTAGTTCCATGATGAACACTGAAGCTTTCTTT. Translation: CASSSMMNTEAFF. This rearrangement joins TRBV19 to TRBJ1-1; D remains ambiguous. The CDR3 consists of 13 residues. V was cut by 5 bases and J by 0 bases, with 7 bases left in between. CDR1 LNHDA and CDR2 SQIVND come from the germline V gene (reference sequence).